This TCR beta chain comes out of a study of regulatory T cells in long-lasting Graves disease. Arm-PCR with iRepertoire HTBI primers amplified the CDR3 regions for these TCR beta libraries. TCRdb passed the multiplex PCR reads through MiXCR, listing each CDR3 protein once. The sample records some 250,000 distinct CDR3 sequences, approximately 20% being singletons. Time point given: newly diagnosed GD, antithyroid drugs for less than 3 months. RNA extracted from PBMCs served as the sequencing template. Notes on the study in general: Persistent Graves' patients showed less TCR diversity than newly diagnosed ones.

The length of the CDR3 is 12 residues. Germline V CDR1 and CDR2: MNHNS, SASEGT. V trimming: 4 bases; J trimming: 14 bases; junction bases outside the gene matches: 3. The table lists this clonotype with many counts. Its antigen is not known. This sample also belongs to another study, concerning T cells in Graves' hyperthyroidism and ophthalmopathy. That source notes: When ophthalmopathy did not progress within 18 months, Graves' hyperthyroidism was considered stable.

The sequence was collected from a woman aged 30 to 39 with Graves disease. The starting material was peripheral blood mononuclear cells (PBMCs), obtained at new diagnosis, from a patient treated with antithyroid drugs. This chain links TRBV6-1 with TRBJ1-6; 9 nucleotides match TRBD1. The CDR3 loop reads CASSVGTGTLHF. Here the CDR3 DNA reads TGTGCCAGCAGTGTAGGGACAGGGACCCTCCACTTT.